The present T cell receptor beta chain was sequenced within a study of blood T cell repertoires in COVID-19. TCRdb's table, derived via immunoSEQ multiplex PCR, lists solely in-frame clones and lacks some. Of 130,000 or so clones in the sample, around 86% were seen once. The CDR3 length is 15 residues. V was cut by 4 bases and J by 4 bases, with 13 bases left in between. Germline V CDR1 and CDR2: SGHVS, FNYEAQ. Material for sequencing was PBMCs or T cells enriched from blood (not recorded which). The chain combines TRBV7-6 with TRBJ2-2, with TRBD1 as a possible D gene (6 bases). This clonotype was sampled from a man under 40 who had recovered from COVID-19. This CDR3 is CASSSGQSSTGELFF. DNA for the CDR3: TGTGCCAGCAGCTCAGGACAGTCGAGCACCGGGGAGCTGTTTTTT.